This TCR beta chain was captured in a study of CD8+ T cells in alopecia areata. Whole-study findings and limits: Normal scalp had lower clonality than lesional scalp, with alopecia totalis/universalis lesions showing this most strongly. Sequencing of scalp samples also captures resident alphabeta T cells of normal skin. Mice showed clearer TCR sharing than patients did, a gap that was possibly HLA-related.

To note about this clone: Antigen unknown.

In each case, RNA was isolated and then reverse transcribed into cDNA as the sequencing template. Only in-frame clones appear in the TCRdb table, and some are missing; sequencing was by immunoSEQ multiplex PCR. The data show around 61,000 clones, roughly 44% seen once. Separation by sorting yielded CD4+ and CD8+ T cells from PBMCs. In germline, CDR1 is LNHNV, CDR2 YYDKDF (reference sequence). This CDR3 comprises 14 residues. With 5 bases removed from V and 2 bases from J, the gap between germline ends came to 13 bases. The sequence was obtained from a human donor with alopecia areata. The chain couples TRBV15 to TRBJ2-7; D possibly corresponds to TRBD2 (7 bases). Here the sequenced sample was CD8+ T cells sorted from blood, taken at week 0. CDR3 nucleotides: TGTGCCACCAGCGAGGGGGGGGTTACCTACGAGCAGTACTTC. It encodes CATSEGGVTYEQYF.